Listed below are T cell receptor beta chains from one sample, sequenced in a study of CD8+ T cells in alopecia areata. Sequencing used immunoSEQ multiplex PCR; TCRdb keeps in-frame clones, though not all of them. The sample has 170,000 or so clones; around 58% are singletons. The specimen comprised CD8+ T cells sorted from blood, sampled at week 24, from a patient treated with tofacitinib. All receptors come from a human donor with alopecia areata. CDR3s include the opening cysteine and the closing phenylalanine or tryptophan. Each record gives: V gene, clone size, D gene, J gene, CDR3 DNA, CDR3 protein. A D gene is named only where the DNA matches it firmly. The size of a clone is reported for some rows only, either as once, few or many, or as a class for expanded clones.

>TRBV7-7|.|.|TRBJ2-3
TGTGCTAGCAGCTCCCGTCGGGGGGCCTCCCATGAAACAGATACGCAGTATTTT
CASSSRRGASHETDTQYF
>TRBV29-1|.|TRBD1|TRBJ2-7
TGCAGCGTTGAAGGAGAGGACAGGGGGGTCGACGAGCAGTACTTC
CSVEGEDRGVDEQYF
>TRBV9|.|.|TRBJ1-4
TGTGCCAGCAGCGGCTCCGGGCATGAAAAACTGTTTTTT
CASSGSGHEKLFF
>TRBV13|few|.|TRBJ2-7
TGTGCCAGCAGCTTAGGCCGATACGAGCAGTACTTC
CASSLGRYEQYF
>TRBV5-1|.|TRBD1|TRBJ2-2
TGCGCCAGCAGCTCACAGGGGGCCACCGGGGAGCTGTTTTTT
CASSSQGATGELFF
>TRBV30|.|.|TRBJ1-5
TGTGCCTGGAGTCGCGGCCTCAATCAACCCCAGCATTTT
CAWSRGLNQPQHF
>TRBV4-1|.|.|TRBJ1-1
TGCGCCAGCAGCCAAGTGGAGGGAAACACTGAAGCTTTCTTT
CASSQVEGNTEAFF
>TRBV5-6|few|.|TRBJ2-5
TGTGCCAGCAGCTACCCTACAGCGTACCAAGAGACCCAGTACTTC
CASSYPTAYQETQYF
>TRBV2|.|.|TRBJ2-5
TGTGCCAGCAGTCAATATCGCTATCAAGAGACCCAGTACTTC
CASSQYRYQETQYF
>TRBV30|few|.|TRBJ2-3
TGTGCCTGGACCGCAGGGGTCAGCACAGATACGCAGTATTTT
CAWTAGVSTDTQYF
>TRBV5-6|once|.|TRBJ2-1
TGTGCCAGCAGCTTGGGGACTACGTACAATGAGCAGTTCTTC
CASSLGTTYNEQFF
>TRBV14|.|.|TRBJ2-7
TGTGCCAGCAGCCAAGCCTACACCGGCTACGAGCAGTACTTC
CASSQAYTGYEQYF
>TRBV27|.|.|TRBJ2-2
TGTGCCAGCAGCACGCACAGAGATACCGGGGAGCTGTTTTTT
CASSTHRDTGELFF
>TRBV6-5|.|TRBD1|TRBJ1-2
TGTGCCAGCACGGGGACAGACTCTAACTATGGCTACACCTTC
CASTGTDSNYGYTF
>TRBV7-9|few|.|TRBJ2-1
TGTGCCAGCAGCCATAGGGGGGAGCAGTTCTTC
CASSHRGEQFF
>TRBV9|.|TRBD2|TRBJ2-1
TGTGCCAGCAGCGTAAGGACTAGCGGTTACAATGAGCAGTTCTTC
CASSVRTSGYNEQFF
>TRBV15|.|.|TRBJ2-1
TGTGCCACCAGCAGACGGGACCGGAGCTCCTACAATGAGCAGTTCTTC
CATSRRDRSSYNEQFF
>TRBV5-1|.|.|TRBJ1-2
TGCGCCAGCAGCTCGCCTCTTCCCTATGGCTACACCTTC
CASSSPLPYGYTF
>TRBV9|.|TRBD1|TRBJ1-1
TGTGCCAGCAGCGGCATTGGACAGGCGGGTACTGAAGCTTTCTTT
CASSGIGQAGTEAFF
>TRBV19|many|.|TRBJ2-7
TGTGCCAGTAGTATAGTCTGGGGAGCGAACTACGAGCAGTACTTC
CASSIVWGANYEQYF
>TRBV7-9|.|.|TRBJ2-3
TGTGCCAGCCAGGGCGGGCAGGATAGCACAGATACGCAGTATTTT
CASQGGQDSTDTQYF
>TRBV25-1|.|TRBD2|TRBJ2-3
TGTGCCAGCAGTGATATGACTAGCGGGGATCCAGATACGCAGTATTTT
CASSDMTSGDPDTQYF
>TRBV5-1|.|.|TRBJ2-1
TGTGCCAGCAGCTTGGTTGGGGATGAGCAGTTCTTC
CASSLVGDEQFF
>TRBV7-6|once|TRBD2|TRBJ2-7
TGTGCCAGCAGCTTAGGGCGGGGGGTCCTCTACGAGCAGTACTTC
CASSLGRGVLYEQYF
>TRBV7-8|.|.|TRBJ2-7
TGTGCCAGCAGCTTGGGCTTGTCGCGCGAGCAGTACTTC
CASSLGLSREQYF
>TRBV2|.|.|TRBJ1-2
TGTGCCAGCAGTGACGCCCCAGCTAACTATGGCTACACCTTC
CASSDAPANYGYTF
>TRBV15|.|.|TRBJ1-1
TGTGCCACCAGCACCGAGAACACTGAAGCTTTCTTT
CATSTENTEAFF
>TRBV29-1|.|.|TRBJ2-7
TGCAGCGTTGCGGAAGACTACTCCTACGAGCAGTACTTC
CSVAEDYSYEQYF
>TRBV4-1|few|.|TRBJ1-1
TGCGCCAGCAGCCCCGGCGCTCAGGGCGGACGTGAAGCTTTCTTT
CASSPGAQGGREAFF